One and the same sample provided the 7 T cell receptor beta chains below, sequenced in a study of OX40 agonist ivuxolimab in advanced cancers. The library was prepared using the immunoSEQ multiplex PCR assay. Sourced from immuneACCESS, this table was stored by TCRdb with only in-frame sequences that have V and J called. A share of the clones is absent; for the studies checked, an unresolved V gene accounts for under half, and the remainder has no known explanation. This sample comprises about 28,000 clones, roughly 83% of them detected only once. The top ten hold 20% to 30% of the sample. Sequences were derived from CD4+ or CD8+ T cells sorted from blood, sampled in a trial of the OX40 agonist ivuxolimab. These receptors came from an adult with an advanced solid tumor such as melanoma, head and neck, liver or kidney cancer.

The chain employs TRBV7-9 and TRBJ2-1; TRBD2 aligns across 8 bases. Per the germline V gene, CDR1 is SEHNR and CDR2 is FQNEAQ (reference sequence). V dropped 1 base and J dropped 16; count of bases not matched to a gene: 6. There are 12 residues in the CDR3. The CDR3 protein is CASSLGTSSKFF. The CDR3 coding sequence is TGTGCCAGCAGCTTAGGGACTAGCAGCAAATTCTTC.

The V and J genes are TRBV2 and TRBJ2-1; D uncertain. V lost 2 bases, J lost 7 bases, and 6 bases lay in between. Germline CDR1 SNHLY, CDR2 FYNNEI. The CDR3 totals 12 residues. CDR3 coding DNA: TGTGCCAGCAGTGAATGGGCTAATGAGCAGTTCTTC. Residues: CASSEWANEQFF.

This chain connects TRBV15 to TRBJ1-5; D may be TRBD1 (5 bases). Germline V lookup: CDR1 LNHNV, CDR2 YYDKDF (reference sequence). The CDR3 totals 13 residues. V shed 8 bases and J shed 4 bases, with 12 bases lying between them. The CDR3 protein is CATATGENQPQHF. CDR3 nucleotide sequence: TGTGCCACCGCAACGGGGGAAAATCAGCCCCAGCATTTT.

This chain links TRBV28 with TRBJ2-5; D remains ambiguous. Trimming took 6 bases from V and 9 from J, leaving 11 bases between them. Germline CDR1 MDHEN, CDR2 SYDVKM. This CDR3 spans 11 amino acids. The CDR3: CASSLGRAQYF. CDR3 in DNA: TGTGCCAGCAGCCTCGGACGAGCCCAGTACTTC.

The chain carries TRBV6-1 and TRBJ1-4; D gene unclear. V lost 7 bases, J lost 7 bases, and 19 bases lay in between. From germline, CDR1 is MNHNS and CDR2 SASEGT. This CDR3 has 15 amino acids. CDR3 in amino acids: CASNLTPGGGEKLFF. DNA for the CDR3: TGTGCCAGCAACTTGACACCGGGAGGTGGTGAAAAACTGTTTTTT.

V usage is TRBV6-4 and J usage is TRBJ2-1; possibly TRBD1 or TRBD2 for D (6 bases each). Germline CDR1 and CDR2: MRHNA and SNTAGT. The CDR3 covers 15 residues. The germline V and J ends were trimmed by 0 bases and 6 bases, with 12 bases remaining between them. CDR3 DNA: TGTGCCAGCAGTGACTCGATTGAGGGGGGCAATGAGCAGTTCTTC. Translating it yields CASSDSIEGGNEQFF.

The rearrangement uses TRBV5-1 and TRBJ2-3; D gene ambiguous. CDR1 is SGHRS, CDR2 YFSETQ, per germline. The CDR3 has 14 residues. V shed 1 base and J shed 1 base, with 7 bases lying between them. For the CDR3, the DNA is TGCGCCAGCAGCTTGTTTAGGGGCACAGATACGCAGTATTTT. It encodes CASSLFRGTDTQYF.